This T cell receptor (beta chain) was obtained from a study of blood T cells in healthy people across ages. Germline CDR1 SGHTA, CDR2 FQGNSA. CDR3 length equals 13 residues. V shed 6 bases, J shed 7 bases, and the junction held 6 bases outside the gene matches. PCR was performed a second time for about 7 to 11 cycles using a sample-barcoded 5' primer and a J-beta primer mix. Using its own MiXCR run on the 5' RACE reads, TCRdb lists one record per CDR3 protein. The profile shows about 1.8 million distinct CDR3 sequences, about 50% of them singletons. The chain employs TRBV7-2 and TRBJ1-1; 9 bases fit TRBD1. This TCR derives from a woman in her 40s in good health. The sequencing input was blood. CDR3 amino acids: CASRGQGQNEAFF. The CDR3 region has the DNA TGTGCCAGCAGGGGACAGGGACAGAATGAAGCTTTCTTT.